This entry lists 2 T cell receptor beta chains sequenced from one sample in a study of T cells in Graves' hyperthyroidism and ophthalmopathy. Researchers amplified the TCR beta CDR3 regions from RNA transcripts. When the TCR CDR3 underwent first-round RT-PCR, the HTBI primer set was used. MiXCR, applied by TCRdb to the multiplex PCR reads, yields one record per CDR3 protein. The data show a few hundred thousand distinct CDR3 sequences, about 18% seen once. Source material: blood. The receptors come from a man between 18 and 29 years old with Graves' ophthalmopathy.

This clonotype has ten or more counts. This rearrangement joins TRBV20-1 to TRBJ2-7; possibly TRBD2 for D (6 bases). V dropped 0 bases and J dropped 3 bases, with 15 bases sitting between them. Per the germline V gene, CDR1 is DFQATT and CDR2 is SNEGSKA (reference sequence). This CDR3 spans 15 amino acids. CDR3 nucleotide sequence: TGCAGTGCTAGAGATGGGGACTCCTTGAACTACGAGCAGTACTTC. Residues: CSARDGDSLNYEQYF.

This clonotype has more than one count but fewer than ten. The CDR3 here is CASSLRLADSNQPQHF. The CDR3 nucleotides are TGTGCCAGCAGCCTTCGGCTCGCAGATAGCAATCAGCCCCAGCATTTT. The V call is TRBV13, the J call TRBJ1-5; D gene uncertain. This CDR3 is built from 16 residues. Trimming cost V 5 bases and J 0 bases, with 14 bases left between them. CDR1 and CDR2 from the germline V gene are PRHDT and FYEKMQ (reference sequence).